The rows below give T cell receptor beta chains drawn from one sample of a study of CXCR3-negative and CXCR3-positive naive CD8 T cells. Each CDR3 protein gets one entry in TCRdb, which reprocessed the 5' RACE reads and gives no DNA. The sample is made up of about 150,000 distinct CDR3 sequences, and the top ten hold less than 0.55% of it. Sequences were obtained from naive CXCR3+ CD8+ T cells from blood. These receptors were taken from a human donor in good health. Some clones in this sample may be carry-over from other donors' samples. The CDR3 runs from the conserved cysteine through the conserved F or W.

CDR3 protein: CASSLVPDRDTQYF
V gene: TRBV7-2
CDR3 length: 14
J gene: TRBJ2-3

CDR3 protein: CASSSSQGRRTEAFF
V gene: TRBV28
CDR3 length: 15
J gene: TRBJ1-1

CDR3 protein: CASSQDKVTEVSYEQYF
V gene: TRBV4-1
CDR3 length: 17
J gene: TRBJ2-7

CDR3 protein: CASSSDLAANTGELFF
V gene: TRBV12-3/TRBV12-4
CDR3 length: 16
J gene: TRBJ2-2

CDR3 protein: CASSVPSGLFNEQFF
V gene: TRBV9
CDR3 length: 15
J gene: TRBJ2-1

CDR3 protein: CSARAGSGTNQPQHF
V gene: TRBV20-1
CDR3 length: 15
J gene: TRBJ1-5

CDR3 protein: CASSVTSGGDQETQYF
V gene: TRBV9
CDR3 length: 16
J gene: TRBJ2-5

CDR3 protein: CASSVRGEYYEQYF
V gene: TRBV5-4
CDR3 length: 14
J gene: TRBJ2-7

CDR3 protein: CASSHRIYEQYF
V gene: TRBV14
CDR3 length: 12
J gene: TRBJ2-7

CDR3 protein: CASSLMAGGHWDEQFF
V gene: TRBV7-3
CDR3 length: 16
J gene: TRBJ2-1

CDR3 protein: CASSLGQTDTQYF
V gene: TRBV5-6
CDR3 length: 13
J gene: TRBJ2-3

CDR3 protein: CASSFTGGDAEAFF
V gene: TRBV5-1
CDR3 length: 14
J gene: TRBJ1-1

CDR3 protein: CASSLPGGIEDTQYF
V gene: TRBV12-3/TRBV12-4
CDR3 length: 15
J gene: TRBJ2-3

CDR3 protein: CASGPGTASYEQYF
V gene: TRBV7-6
CDR3 length: 14
J gene: TRBJ2-7

CDR3 protein: CSARTSGIGSGSYNEQFF
V gene: TRBV20-1
CDR3 length: 18
J gene: TRBJ2-1

CDR3 protein: CASSQSVPRVGNQPQHF
V gene: TRBV23-1
CDR3 length: 17
J gene: TRBJ1-5

CDR3 protein: CASSASGDSEQYF
V gene: TRBV7-8
CDR3 length: 13
J gene: TRBJ2-7

CDR3 protein: CASSWEGTSGFYNEQFF
V gene: TRBV5-1
CDR3 length: 17
J gene: TRBJ2-1

CDR3 protein: CASSSSDEQYF
V gene: TRBV12-3/TRBV12-4
CDR3 length: 11
J gene: TRBJ2-7

CDR3 protein: CASSPGGGGVQETQYF
V gene: TRBV5-1
CDR3 length: 16
J gene: TRBJ2-5